The present T cell receptor beta chain was sequenced within a study of blood T cells in healthy people across ages. Study-wide points: Roughly linear declines in TCR beta diversity per million T cells occurred with age. Long-lived donors carried more naive CD4+ cells and greater diversity than aged donors.

There are a few counts of this clonotype. Its antigen remains unknown. A J-beta primer mix and a sample-barcoded 5' primer were used in a second PCR of about 6 to 12 cycles. Each single sample gave us at least 3 million CDR3-containing paired-end reads. TCRdb fed the 5' RACE reads into MiXCR, producing one record per CDR3 protein. Of 1.5 million to 2 million distinct CDR3 sequences in the sample, about 28% were seen once. V dropped 3 bases and J dropped 8; count of bases not matched to a gene: 6. The germline CDR1 and CDR2 sequences are SEHNR and FQNEAQ (reference sequence). CDR3 length: 14 amino acids.

This receptor was obtained from a woman in her twenties or thirties in good health. Input material: blood. The chain employs TRBV7-9 and TRBJ1-1; 10 nucleotides align to TRBD1. This chain's CDR3 is CASSLGRTGGEAFF. The CDR3 DNA reads TGTGCCAGCAGCTTGGGGCGGACAGGGGGAGAAGCTTTCTTT.